The rows below give T cell receptor beta chains drawn from one sample of a study of CD8+CD57+ T cells in acquired aplastic anemia. MiXCR, applied by TCRdb to the reads, yields one record per CDR3 protein. In the table there are 80,000 or so distinct CDR3 sequences, more than 40% of which are singletons. Material for sequencing was sorted CD4+, CD8+, or CD8+CD57+ T cells (not recorded which) from PBMCs. The receptors were sampled from a human donor in good health, serving as a control. Each CDR3 is given with its conserved first and last residue. The D gene is left open where the match is weak. Part of the rows lack a size; the others show once, few, many or a class for expanded clones.

NA	NA	TRBV19	TRBJ2-7	CASSITGGEQYF	TGTGCCAGTAGTATTACGGGTGGCGAGCAGTACTTC
TRBD2	NA	TRBV10-2	TRBJ2-1	CASSGTSVHEQFF	TGCGCCAGCAGCGGGACTAGTGTTCATGAGCAGTTCTTC
NA	NA	TRBV9	TRBJ2-2	CASSLVAGELFF	TGTGCCAGCAGCCTTGTTGCCGGGGAGCTGTTTTTT
NA	few	TRBV12-3/TRBV12-4	TRBJ1-1	CASSYPDTEALF	TGTGCCAGCAGTTACCCCGACACTGAAGCTCTCTTT
NA	NA	TRBV30	TRBJ1-2	CAWSVGNGQYGYTF	TGTGCCTGGAGTGTAGGGAACGGGCAGTATGGCTACACCTTC
NA	once	TRBV15	TRBJ2-3	CATSRVGGGSTDTQYF	TGTGCCACCAGCAGAGTTGGTGGGGGGAGCACAGATACGCAGTATTTT
NA	NA	TRBV2	TRBJ1-6	CASSDRTVLNSPLHF	TGTGCCAGCAGTGACCGGACAGTACTAAATTCACCCCTCCACTTT
NA	few	TRBV5-4	TRBJ2-1	CASKIQGNEQFF	TGTGCCAGCAAGATACAGGGTAATGAGCAGTTCTTC
TRBD2	NA	TRBV9	TRBJ2-1	CASVAGSGREGEQFF	TGTGCCAGCGTTGCGGGAAGCGGGAGGGAGGGTGAGCAGTTCTTC
NA	few	TRBV6-5	TRBJ1-2	CASSYDPRGNYGYTF	TGTGCCAGCAGTTACGATCCCAGAGGGAACTATGGCTACACCTTC
TRBD1	many	TRBV7-2	TRBJ2-7	CASSFGGQGAYEQYF	TGTGCCAGCAGCTTCGGGGGACAGGGGGCCTACGAGCAGTACTTC
NA	many	TRBV15	TRBJ2-7	CATSKSSFYEQYF	TGTGCCACCAGCAAATCCAGCTTCTACGAGCAGTACTTC
NA	once	TRBV10-3	TRBJ1-5	CAISELSNQPQHF	TGTGCCATCAGTGAACTTAGCAATCAGCCCCAGCATTTT
NA	NA	TRBV19	TRBJ1-2	CASRVEGNYGYTF	TGTGCCAGTAGAGTAGAGGGAAATTATGGCTACACCTTC
NA	many	TRBV7-9	TRBJ2-1	CASKIYNEQFF	TGTGCCAGCAAAATCTACAATGAGCAGTTCTTC
NA	NA	TRBV10-3	TRBJ1-3	CAISESETGNTIYF	TGTGCCATCAGTGAGAGTGAAACGGGAAACACCATATATTTT
NA	NA	TRBV2	TRBJ1-1	CASRADRNTEAFF	TGTGCCAGCAGGGCAGACAGGAACACTGAAGCTTTCTTT
NA	few	TRBV9	TRBJ2-1	CASSSLTGEQFF	TGTGCCAGCAGCTCCCTTACGGGTGAGCAGTTCTTC
NA	NA	TRBV2	TRBJ1-5	CASSVPVQPQHF	TGTGCCAGCAGTGTACCGGTTCAGCCCCAGCATTTT
NA	many	TRBV25-1	TRBJ2-3	CASSYRPQDTQYF	TGTGCCAGCAGTTACAGGCCGCAAGATACGCAGTATTTT
NA	many	TRBV4-1	TRBJ2-7	CASSQDWGSSYEQYF	TGCGCCAGCAGCCAAGATTGGGGTAGCTCCTACGAGCAGTACTTC
TRBD2	NA	TRBV24-1	TRBJ2-1	CATSDASGGAINEQFF	TGTGCCACCAGTGATGCTAGCGGGGGGGCCATCAATGAGCAGTTCTTC
NA	few	TRBV6-1	TRBJ1-1	CASSEEEGEGAFF	TGTGCCAGCAGTGAAGAAGAAGGGGAGGGGGCTTTCTTT
TRBD2	NA	TRBV24-1	TRBJ2-1	CATSEPGLAGGKRQFF	TGTGCCACCAGTGAACCGGGACTAGCGGGAGGTAAAAGGCAGTTCTTC
TRBD2	many	TRBV10-3	TRBJ2-3	CATQAGDRADTQYF	TGTGCCACCCAAGCGGGAGATAGAGCAGATACGCAGTATTTT
NA	few	TRBV11-2	TRBJ1-1	CASSLRGSRGWTTEAFF	TGTGCCAGCAGCTTAAGGGGGTCGCGGGGGTGGACCACTGAAGCTTTCTTT
TRBD1	NA	TRBV19	TRBJ1-1	CASSNRGLDDTEAFF	TGTGCCAGTAGTAACAGGGGGCTCGACGACACTGAAGCTTTCTTT
NA	many	TRBV29-1	TRBJ1-2	CSVEGIDGYTF	TGCAGCGTTGAAGGCATTGATGGCTACACCTTC
TRBD2	many	TRBV9	TRBJ2-7	CASSALAGGSGEQYF	TGTGCCAGCAGCGCACTAGCGGGAGGGAGCGGCGAGCAGTACTTC
TRBD2	NA	TRBV10-1	TRBJ2-2	CASSLGLAGGLTGELFF	TGCGCCAGCAGCCTAGGACTAGCGGGAGGTCTGACCGGGGAGCTGTTTTTT
NA	NA	TRBV15	TRBJ2-1	CATSTERAGTYNEQFF	TGTGCCACCAGCACAGAGCGAGCGGGCACTTACAATGAGCAGTTCTTC
NA	many	TRBV24-1	TRBJ2-7	CATSPGAYEQYF	TGTGCCACCAGTCCGGGGGCATACGAGCAGTACTTC
NA	few	TRBV19	TRBJ1-5	CASSRVLGNQPQHF	TGTGCCAGTAGCAGGGTTCTAGGCAATCAGCCCCAGCATTTT
TRBD1	NA	TRBV24-1	TRBJ1-4	CATSGPQGAVEKLFF	TGTGCCACCAGTGGTCCTCAGGGGGCGGTCGAAAAACTGTTTTTT
NA	many	TRBV7-2	TRBJ1-1	CASSLTGWGRTEAFF	TGTGCCAGCAGCTTAACGGGGTGGGGTAGGACTGAAGCTTTCTTT
TRBD1	many	TRBV15	TRBJ1-3	CATSSGTGVGNTIYF	TGTGCCACCAGCAGCGGGACAGGGGTCGGAAACACCATATATTTT
NA	NA	TRBV2	TRBJ2-2	CASSTGAWRAGELFF	TGTGCCAGCAGTACAGGGGCGTGGAGGGCCGGGGAGCTGTTTTTT
TRBD1	NA	TRBV29-1	TRBJ1-2	CSVQGGSGNGYTF	TGCAGCGTCCAAGGGGGCAGTGGGAATGGCTACACCTTC
NA	NA	TRBV29-1	TRBJ2-1	CSVPYGGTLNEQFF	TGCAGCGTCCCCTACGGGGGGACACTCAATGAGCAGTTCTTC
NA	many	TRBV6-1	TRBJ1-5	CASSLDSDSNQPQHF	TGTGCCAGCAGTCTGGACAGCGATAGCAATCAGCCCCAGCATTTT
TRBD1	few	TRBV18	TRBJ2-7	CASSPEDRSTPYEQYF	TGTGCCAGCTCACCAGAGGACAGGAGTACTCCCTACGAGCAGTACTTC
NA	many	TRBV11-3	TRBJ1-2	CASSHPGKNYGYTF	TGTGCCAGCAGCCATCCAGGGAAGAACTATGGCTACACCTTC
NA	NA	TRBV7-8	TRBJ2-3	CASSLGTRSTDTQYF	TGTGCCAGCAGCTTAGGGACGCGGAGCACAGATACGCAGTATTTT
TRBD2	few	TRBV7-6	TRBJ2-2	CASSPLTSDGGGELFF	TGTGCCAGCAGCCCCCTGACTAGCGACGGTGGCGGGGAGCTGTTTTTT
TRBD1	many	TRBV9	TRBJ2-5	CASSPWDSIKQETQYF	TGTGCCAGCAGCCCCTGGGACAGCATAAAACAAGAGACCCAGTACTTC
NA	NA	TRBV12-3/TRBV12-4	TRBJ1-4	CASSLGAGEEKLFF	TGTGCCAGCAGTTTAGGCGCAGGGGAAGAAAAACTGTTTTTT
NA	NA	TRBV20-1	TRBJ1-1	CSARAQRNTEAFF	TGCAGTGCTAGAGCTCAGAGGAACACTGAAGCTTTCTTT
TRBD1	NA	TRBV25-1	TRBJ2-7	CASSSGTGNEQYF	TGTGCCAGCAGCTCGGGGACAGGGAACGAGCAGTACTTC